This TCR beta chain comes out of a study of cytomegalovirus exposure and HLA in healthy donors. The CDR3 has 15 residues. The germline CDR1 and CDR2 sequences are SGHDN and FVKESK. V was clipped by 3 bases and J by 5 bases; unmatched bases: 3. Study-wide findings and caveats: Rare TCR sequences dominated, though some public TCRs recurred in many donors.

A few counts support this clone. Its antigen is not identified. PCR employed 60 Vbeta and 13 Jbeta primers. Profiling relied on immunoSEQ multiplex PCR, and the TCRdb table lists in-frame clones only, not all of them. The sample consists of some 57,000 clones, just under 75% of them appearing once. The chain is built from TRBV14 and TRBJ2-1; 11 bases are a match to TRBD2. The sequenced sample was PBMCs. The sequence was obtained from a woman in her thirties in good health and CMV-seronegative. CDR3 nucleotides: TGTGCCAGCAGCCATAGCGGGAGGGCCGACAATGAGCAGTTCTTC. Translation: CASSHSGRADNEQFF.